This TCR beta chain was captured in a study of vaccination and CD4 T cells after COVID-19. Study summary: Convalescents were six males and four females, two of them Hispanic. Overlapping peptides of the spike proteins of SARS-CoV-2, HCoV-NL63, HCoV-OC43 and HCoV-229E were used for cell stimulation.

Regarding treatment: approximately 10-day PBMC culture with coronavirus spike peptide pools or control peptides (ViraFEST assay). US Alpha, Beta and Delta variants postdated the positive PCR dates, which ran from March to December 2020. Germline CDR1 and CDR2: MNHEY and SMNVEV (reference sequence). This CDR3 comprises 16 residues. V lost 6 bases to trimming and J lost 1 base; unmatched junction nucleotides: 11. The Oncomine TCR Beta short-read assay was applied to DNA of cultured CD4+ T cells. TCRdb re-derived calls from the PCR reads in MiXCR, one entry per CDR3 protein. The sample has about 14,000 distinct CDR3 sequences, 65% to 80% seen once. To note about this clonotype: Its target is not known.

This sequence was found in a human donor who had recovered from COVID-19. The sequenced material came from CD4+ T cells from blood, cultured in vitro. V usage is TRBV27 and J usage is TRBJ1-1; 7 bases map to TRBD1. This CDR3 is CASSLLGDRENTEAFF. The CDR3 region has the DNA TGTGCCAGCAGCCTGCTGGGAGACAGGGAGAACACTGAAGCTTTCTTT.